The text below deals with one T cell receptor (beta chain). Its target is not known. The sample originates from a study of T cell repertoires in cytomegalovirus infection. Study-level findings and limits: HLA-C-restricted CMV clonotypes gave the most frequent clonotype in two of eight donors.

The CDR3 extends over 17 amino acids. The V and J ends lost 4 bases and 3 bases, in that order; junction bases with no gene match: 8. From the reads, TCRdb called clonotypes with MiXCR, one entry per CDR3 protein. The table shows roughly 180,000 distinct CDR3 sequences, with about 17% occurring only once. The sequence came from a human donor in good health (CMV status not recorded). Some clones in this sample may be carry-over from other donors' samples. This chain joins TRBV23-1 and TRBJ2-3; 12 bases match TRBD2. TRBV23-1 is placed among ORFs of uncertain function. The sequenced sample was CD8+ T cells from PBMCs. The CDR3, as DNA: TGCGCCAGCAGTCTCGTGACTAGCGGGGGAGGTACAGATACGCAGTATTTT. This gives the protein CASSLVTSGGGTDTQYF.